What follows are 2 T cell receptor beta chains derived from one specimen sequenced in a study of blood T cells in healthy people across ages. Using a J-beta primer mix together with a sample-barcoded 5' primer, a second PCR was run for roughly 6 to 12 cycles. TCRdb redid the calling of the 5' RACE reads with MiXCR, one entry per CDR3 protein. The table lists a few hundred thousand distinct CDR3 sequences, more than 45% of them singletons. The sequencing input was blood. All receptors come from a man between 60 and 75 years old in good health.

About this clonotype itself: Its ends do not fully match the called genes, so a read error is possible. V and J are TRBV7-9 and TRBJ2-3, with a possible D match to TRBD1 (5 bases). CDR1 and CDR2 from the germline V gene are SEHNR and FQNEAQ (reference sequence). The CDR3 runs 14 residues. DNA for the CDR3: TGTGTCAGCAGCCGTCCTCAGGGAACAGATACGCAGTATTTT. Translation: CVSSRPQGTDTQYF.

The chain couples TRBV20-1 to TRBJ2-7; D tentatively reads TRBD1 or TRBD2 (6 bases each). The CDR3 covers 14 residues. Trimming left V 3 bases short and J 3 bases short, with 15 bases between. Germline V gives CDR1 DFQATT, CDR2 SNEGSKA (reference sequence). CDR3 bases: TGCAGTGCTAGGTTCCGGGGGCGAGACTACGAGCAGTACTTC. This gives the protein CSARFRGRDYEQYF.